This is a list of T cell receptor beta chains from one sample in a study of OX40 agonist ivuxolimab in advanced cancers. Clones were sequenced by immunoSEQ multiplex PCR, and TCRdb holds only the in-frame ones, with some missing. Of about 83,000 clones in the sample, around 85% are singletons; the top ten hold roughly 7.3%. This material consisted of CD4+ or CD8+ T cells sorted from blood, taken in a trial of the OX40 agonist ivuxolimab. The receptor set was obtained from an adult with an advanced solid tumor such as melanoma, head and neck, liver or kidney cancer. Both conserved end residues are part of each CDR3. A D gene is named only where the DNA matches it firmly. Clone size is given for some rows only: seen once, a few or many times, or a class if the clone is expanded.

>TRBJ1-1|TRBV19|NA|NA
CASKMGPEAFF
TGTGCCAGTAAAATGGGTCCTGAAGCTTTCTTT
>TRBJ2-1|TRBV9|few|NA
CASSQGAGWNEQFF
TGTGCCAGCAGCCAAGGGGCGGGGTGGAATGAGCAGTTCTTC
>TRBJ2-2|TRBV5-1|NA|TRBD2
CASSLSAIAGMTGELFF
TGCGCCAGCAGCTTGAGTGCCATAGCGGGTATGACCGGGGAGCTGTTTTTT
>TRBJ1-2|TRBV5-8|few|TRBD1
CASSQDQGVGDYGYTF
TGTGCCAGCAGCCAAGATCAGGGGGTGGGGGACTATGGCTACACCTTC
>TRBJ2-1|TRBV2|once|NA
CASSPGAYNEQFF
TGTGCCAGTTCCCCAGGGGCCTACAATGAGCAGTTCTTC
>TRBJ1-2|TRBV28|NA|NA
CASSLEAGRGYTF
TGTGCCAGCAGTTTAGAGGCAGGGCGCGGCTACACCTTC
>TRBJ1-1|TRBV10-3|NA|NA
CAIGRGGVTEAFF
TGTGCCATCGGAAGGGGTGGGGTCACTGAAGCTTTCTTT
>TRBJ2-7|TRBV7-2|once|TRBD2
CASSLPGGYEQYF
TGTGCCAGCAGCTTGCCCGGGGGGTACGAGCAGTACTTC
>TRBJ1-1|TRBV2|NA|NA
CASSEGVEAFF
TGTGCCAGCAGTGAGGGAGTTGAAGCTTTCTTT
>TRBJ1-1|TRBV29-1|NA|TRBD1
CSVSLGQREAFF
TGCAGCGTTTCTCTGGGACAGCGTGAAGCTTTCTTT
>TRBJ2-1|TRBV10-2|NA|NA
CATSSGDSSYNEQFF
TGCGCCACCTCCTCCGGGGATAGCTCCTACAATGAGCAGTTCTTC
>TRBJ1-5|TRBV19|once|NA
CASSMRGSSQPQHF
TGTGCCAGTAGTATGAGGGGGTCAAGTCAGCCCCAGCATTTT
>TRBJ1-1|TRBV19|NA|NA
CASSMGGLTEAFF
TGTGCCAGTAGTATGGGGGGACTCACTGAAGCTTTCTTT
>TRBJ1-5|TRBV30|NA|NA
CAWSVATGNQPQHF
TGTGCCTGGAGTGTGGCTACAGGTAACCAGCCCCAGCATTTT
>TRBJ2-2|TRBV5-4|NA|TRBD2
CASSGGGADTGELFF
TGTGCCAGCAGTGGCGGGGGGGCCGACACCGGGGAGCTGTTTTTT
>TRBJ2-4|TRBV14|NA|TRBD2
CASSQEVGGAKNIQYF
TGTGCCAGCAGCCAAGAGGTGGGAGGGGCCAAAAACATTCAGTACTTC
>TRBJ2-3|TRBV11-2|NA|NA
CASSLSGTDSDTQYF
TGTGCCAGCAGCTTATCCGGGACCGACTCAGATACGCAGTATTTT
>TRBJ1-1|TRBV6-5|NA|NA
CASKRRQGTEAFF
TGTGCCAGCAAACGCCGCCAGGGCACTGAAGCTTTCTTT
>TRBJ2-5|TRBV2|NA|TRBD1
CASSGDRWEETQYF
TGTGCCAGCAGTGGGGACAGGTGGGAAGAGACCCAGTACTTC
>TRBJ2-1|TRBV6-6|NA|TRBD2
CASTPGLAGFNEQFF
TGTGCCAGCACCCCCGGACTAGCGGGATTCAATGAGCAGTTCTTC